This TCR beta chain comes out of a study of T cell responses to AZD1222 COVID-19 vaccine (dated by TCRdb to the early 2020s). In the study overall: AZD1222 recipients given second doses at about 4 weeks or at about 12 weeks were pooled, since spike-specific TCR depth and breadth were not found to differ between the two schedules. TCR sequencing covered 233 trial participants: 207 given two doses of AZD1222 and approximately 26 given two doses of MenACWY control vaccine. Trial participants were enrolled into age subgroups of 18-55, 56-69 and 70-plus years, which contained about 160, 30 and 59 TCR-sequenced participants, respectively.

This clone was picked up one time. Its antigen is currently not known. Within one base of it there is no much larger clone, and no base qualities were kept. Interpreted using the paper, the time point label stands for: baseline before first vaccination. Samples from vaccinated people were obtained from the UK trials COV001 and COV002, which included a single-blind randomized controlled phase 2/3 trial of AZD1222 (ChAdOx1 nCoV-19) in healthy adults. Trial participant PBMC samples were collected at day 0 and day 28 after the second dose for TCRbeta chain sequencing. The paper's findings and limits, for the study overall: Conclusions about previously exposed vaccinees are limited because only a handful of AZD1222 recipients were SARS-CoV-2 seropositive at baseline. The vaccine-associated CD4 TCRs covered the entire spike protein, and the dominant responses fell in regions 160-218 and 743-854. After two AZD1222 doses, spike-specific TCR breadth and depth were significantly higher than at day 0 and than in MenACWY recipients. Because no day 14 peak-response samples were available, the repertoires could be characterized only after the peak T cell response. Epitopes outside the regions mutated in the B.1.351 and B.1.1.7 variants were reportedly recognized by nearly half of the unique spike-specific TCRs. Participants were mostly white British and included more females than males, and it was suggested by the authors that clonal diversity may have been underestimated. The 56-69-year group was small, and its depth increase did not reach significance, likely because of low power.

The CDR1 and CDR2 encoded by the germline V gene (reference sequence) are MNHEY and SMNVEV. From its cysteine to its phenylalanine, the CDR3 spans 13 amino acids. This entry keeps only the CDR3 DNA: 39 bases, framed from base 1. The V end loses 3 bases and the J end loses 2 bases, and a stretch of 6 bases separates them. The CDR3 regions of human TCRbeta chains were subjected to immunosequencing. The authors' pipeline ran thus. Repertoire TCRs were matched against a reference library of SARS-CoV-2-specific TCRs generated with the MIRA antigen-specificity platform. Breadth was defined as the fraction of unique TCRs that were SARS-CoV-2-associated, and depth was defined as the fraction of total T cells that were SARS-CoV-2-associated. Each spike-specific TCR was assigned to its reactive spike region and to a CD4 or CD8 class using the MIRA data. Log10-transformed breadth and depth values were compared by one-way ANOVA with Sidak's multiple comparisons tests. The source is immuneACCESS, and TCRdb retained only in-frame sequences with V and J called. Part of the clones is not carried over; for the studies checked, unresolved V genes explain less than half of this, and the remainder is unexplained. For V, J and clone size, that table is used; D and trimming come from the DNA. This sample lists around 180,000 clones; approximately 90% were detected once. Clones ranked in the top ten supply 5% to 7% of the sample.

Recombination connected TRBV27 to TRBJ2-3; the D gene is not confidently resolved. The clonotype originates from an adult in good health. The sequencing here drew on peripheral blood, taken on day 0 of AZD1222 vaccination. The nucleotides read TGTGCCAGCAGTTTTGGGTTCACAGATACGCAGTATTTT. It translates as CASSFGFTDTQYF.